This TCR beta chain appears in the sequencing data of a study of control samples from healthy donors and cancer patients. Produced via immunoSEQ multiplex PCR; TCRdb's table is partial and in-frame only. The data contain 150,000 or so clones, about 93% of them seen just once; the ten biggest clones take up 0.65% to 0.85%. CDR3 size: 16 residues. Germline V gene lookup returns CDR1 MNHEY and CDR2 SVGAGI. V gave up 0 bases and J gave up 0 bases; unmatched junction bases: 3. The sequence was collected from a woman between 25 and 40 years old in good health. The V gene is TRBV6-5, the J gene TRBJ1-1; TRBD1 aligns across 8 bases. The specimen sequenced was blood. In nucleotides, the CDR3 is TGTGCCAGCAGTTACTCGACAGGGGTCATGAACACTGAAGCTTTCTTT. It translates to CASSYSTGVMNTEAFF.